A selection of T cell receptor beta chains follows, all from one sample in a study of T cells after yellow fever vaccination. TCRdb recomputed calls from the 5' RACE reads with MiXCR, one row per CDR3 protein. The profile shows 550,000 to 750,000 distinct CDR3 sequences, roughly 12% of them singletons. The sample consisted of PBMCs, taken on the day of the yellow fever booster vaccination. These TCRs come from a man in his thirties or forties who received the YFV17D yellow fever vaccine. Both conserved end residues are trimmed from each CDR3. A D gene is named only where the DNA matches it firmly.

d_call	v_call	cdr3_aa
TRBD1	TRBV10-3	AISDWTGQETQY
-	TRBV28	ASSIPFSSGANVLT
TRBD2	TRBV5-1	ASSVLAGAPGGDTQY
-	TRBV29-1	SVEFRTNEQF
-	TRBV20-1	SAGLNSPLH
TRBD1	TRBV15	ATSRDLQGASREQY
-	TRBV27	ASSLNLGWEQY
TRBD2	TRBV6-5	ASSYSRFGGAKNIQY
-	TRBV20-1	SAQYSGETQY
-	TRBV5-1	ASSLGGGGIYEQY
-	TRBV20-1	SARDEVKGKGVREQF
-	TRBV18	ASSLDGNVNQPQH
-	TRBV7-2	ASSSWGLSSQETQY
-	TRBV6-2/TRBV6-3	ASTDNGASSYEQY
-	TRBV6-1	ASRESGAQY
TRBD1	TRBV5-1	ASSLRQEGQPYGYT
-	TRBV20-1	SAPGRSSYNEQF
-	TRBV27	ASSYLSGPYYEQY
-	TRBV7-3	ASSHDTDTQY
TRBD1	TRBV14	ASSFTGADTQY
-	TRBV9	ASSVGGGDIQY
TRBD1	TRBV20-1	SAWTGDFNQPQH
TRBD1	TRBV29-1	SVGTAYEQY
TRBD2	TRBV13	ASSFSGTSRSGELF
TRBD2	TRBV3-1	ASSLGLAGVWY
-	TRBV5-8	ASSQKTGDYGYT
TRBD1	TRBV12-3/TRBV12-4	ASSRQGASYGYT
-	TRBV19	ASSIAGLYNEQF
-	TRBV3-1	ASSQVVGPSSYNEQF
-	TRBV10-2	ASSELLVFSYEQY
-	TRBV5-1	ASSPYRGETQY
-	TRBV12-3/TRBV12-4	ASSLRGSYGGT
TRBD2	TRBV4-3	ASSQAPSGRVDGELF
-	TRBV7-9	ASSLNGPLH
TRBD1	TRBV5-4	ASSSQTGGFSYEQY
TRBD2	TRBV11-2	ASSTREASAKNIQY
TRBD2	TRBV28	ASSWASGRLEQY
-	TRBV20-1	CARGRRERNTGELF
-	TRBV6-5	ASSSALGAGELF
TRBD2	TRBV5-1	ASSPGGTNTGELF
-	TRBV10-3	ANQDGPWGEQF
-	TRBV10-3	AISKGSDTQY
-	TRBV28	ASTDYYEQY
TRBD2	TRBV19	ASSILPGLAGGTTGANVLT
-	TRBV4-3	ASSQDLAGMDYGYT
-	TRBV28	ASSFPATKNTGELF